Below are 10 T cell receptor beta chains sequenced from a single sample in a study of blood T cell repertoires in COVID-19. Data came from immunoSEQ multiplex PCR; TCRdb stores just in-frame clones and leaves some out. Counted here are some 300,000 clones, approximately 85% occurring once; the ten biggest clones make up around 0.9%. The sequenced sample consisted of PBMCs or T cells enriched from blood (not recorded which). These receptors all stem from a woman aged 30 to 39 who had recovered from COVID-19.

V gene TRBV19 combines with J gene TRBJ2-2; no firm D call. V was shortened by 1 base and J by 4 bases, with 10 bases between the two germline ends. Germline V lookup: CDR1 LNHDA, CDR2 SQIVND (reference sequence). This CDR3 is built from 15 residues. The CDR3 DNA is TGTGCCAGTAGTATAGGCCCTGGCGGCACCGGGGAGCTGTTTTTT. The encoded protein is CASSIGPGGTGELFF.

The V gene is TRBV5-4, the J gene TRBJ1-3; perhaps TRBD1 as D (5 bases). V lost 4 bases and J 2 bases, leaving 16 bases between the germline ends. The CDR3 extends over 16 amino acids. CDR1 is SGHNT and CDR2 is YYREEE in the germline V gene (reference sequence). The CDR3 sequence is CASSIGTFGAGNTIYF. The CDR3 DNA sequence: TGTGCCAGCAGCATAGGGACTTTCGGCGCTGGAAACACCATATATTTT.

In DNA, the CDR3 is TGTGCCAGCAGTGAAGGTAGCCGGGTCCTACTCAACACTGAAGCTTTCTTT. Amino acids: CASSEGSRVLLNTEAFF. This chain uses TRBV2 with TRBJ1-1; no firm D call. CDR1 and CDR2 (germline): SNHLY, FYNNEI. V lost 1 base and J lost 2, with 17 bases in between. The CDR3 length is 17 residues.

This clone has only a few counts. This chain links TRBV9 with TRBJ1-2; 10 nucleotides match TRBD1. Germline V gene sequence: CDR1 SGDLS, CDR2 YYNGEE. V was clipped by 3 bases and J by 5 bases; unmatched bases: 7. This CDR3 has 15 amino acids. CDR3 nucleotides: TGTGCCAGCAGCGGACCGACAGGGGGCTTTTATGGCTACACCTTC. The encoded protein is CASSGPTGGFYGYTF.

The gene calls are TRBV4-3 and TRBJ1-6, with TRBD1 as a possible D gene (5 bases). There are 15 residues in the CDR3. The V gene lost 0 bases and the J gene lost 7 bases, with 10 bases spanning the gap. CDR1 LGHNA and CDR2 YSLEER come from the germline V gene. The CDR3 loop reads CASSQDIAGNSPLHF. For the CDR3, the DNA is TGCGCCAGCAGCCAAGATATTGCAGGGAATTCACCCCTCCACTTT.

As DNA, the CDR3 is TGCGCCAGCAGCCAAGCACTCGACAGTAGGCAAGAGACCCAGTACTTC. Protein product: CASSQALDSRQETQYF. This rearrangement joins TRBV4-1 to TRBJ2-5, with D perhaps matching TRBD1 (5 bases). The CDR3 sequence is 16 residues long. The germline V gene encodes CDR1 MGHRA and CDR2 YSYEKL. V lost 1 base, J lost 2 bases, and 14 bases lay in between.

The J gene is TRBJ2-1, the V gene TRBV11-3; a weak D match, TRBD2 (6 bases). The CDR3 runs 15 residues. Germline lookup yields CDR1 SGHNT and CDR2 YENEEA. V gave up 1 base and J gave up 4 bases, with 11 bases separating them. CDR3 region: CASSLGVAVYNEQFF. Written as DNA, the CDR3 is TGTGCCAGCAGCTTAGGGGTAGCGGTTTACAATGAGCAGTTCTTC.

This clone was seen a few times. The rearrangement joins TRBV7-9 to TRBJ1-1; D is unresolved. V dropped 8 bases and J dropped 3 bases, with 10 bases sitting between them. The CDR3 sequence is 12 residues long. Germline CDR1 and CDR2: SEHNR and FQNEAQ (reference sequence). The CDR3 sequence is CASGLKHTEAFF. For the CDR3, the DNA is TGTGCCAGCGGGCTTAAGCACACTGAAGCTTTCTTT.

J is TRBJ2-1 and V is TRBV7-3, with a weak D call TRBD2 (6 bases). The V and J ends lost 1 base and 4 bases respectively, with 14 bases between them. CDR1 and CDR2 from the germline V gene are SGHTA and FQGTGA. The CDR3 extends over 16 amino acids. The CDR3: CASSLNPGAHYNEQFF. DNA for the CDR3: TGTGCCAGCAGCTTAAATCCGGGAGCGCATTACAATGAGCAGTTCTTC. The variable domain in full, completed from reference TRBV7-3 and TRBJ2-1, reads GAGVSQTPSNKVTEKGKYVELRCDPISGHTALYWYRQSLGQGPEFLIYFQGTGAADDSGLPNDRFFAVRPEGSVSTLKIQRTERGDSAVYLCASSLNPGAHYNEQFFGPGTRLTVL.

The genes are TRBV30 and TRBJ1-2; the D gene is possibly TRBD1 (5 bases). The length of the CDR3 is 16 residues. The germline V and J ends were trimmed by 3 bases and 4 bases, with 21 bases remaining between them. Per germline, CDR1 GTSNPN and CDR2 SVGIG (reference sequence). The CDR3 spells CAWRPTDAGGFYGYTF. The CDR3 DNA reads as TGTGCCTGGAGGCCAACGGACGCCGGGGGGTTCTATGGCTACACCTTC.